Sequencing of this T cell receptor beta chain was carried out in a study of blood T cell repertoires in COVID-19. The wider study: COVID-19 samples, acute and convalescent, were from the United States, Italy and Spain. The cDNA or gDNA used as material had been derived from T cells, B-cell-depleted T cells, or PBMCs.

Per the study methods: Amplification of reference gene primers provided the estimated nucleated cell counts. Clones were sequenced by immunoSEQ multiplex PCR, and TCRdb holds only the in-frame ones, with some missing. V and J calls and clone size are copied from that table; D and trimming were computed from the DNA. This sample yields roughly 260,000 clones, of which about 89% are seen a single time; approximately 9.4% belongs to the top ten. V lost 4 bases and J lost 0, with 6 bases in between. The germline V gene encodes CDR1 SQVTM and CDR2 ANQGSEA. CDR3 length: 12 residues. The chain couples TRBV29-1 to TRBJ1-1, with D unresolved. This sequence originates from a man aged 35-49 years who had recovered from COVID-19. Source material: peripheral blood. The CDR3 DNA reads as TGCAGCGTTGCCGCAGTGAACACTGAAGCTTTCTTT. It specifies CSVAAVNTEAFF.